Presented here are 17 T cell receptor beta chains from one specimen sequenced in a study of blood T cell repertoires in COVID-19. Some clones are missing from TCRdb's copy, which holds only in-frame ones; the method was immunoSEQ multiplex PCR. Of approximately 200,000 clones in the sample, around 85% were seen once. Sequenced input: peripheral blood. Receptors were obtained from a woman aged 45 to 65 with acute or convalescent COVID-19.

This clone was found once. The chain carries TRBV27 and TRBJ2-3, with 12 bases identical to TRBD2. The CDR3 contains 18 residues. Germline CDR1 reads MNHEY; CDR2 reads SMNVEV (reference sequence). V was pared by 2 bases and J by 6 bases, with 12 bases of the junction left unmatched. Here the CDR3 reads CASSLLAGGPGVRDTQYF. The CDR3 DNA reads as TGTGCCAGCAGTTTACTAGCGGGAGGGCCCGGGGTCCGGGATACGCAGTATTTT.

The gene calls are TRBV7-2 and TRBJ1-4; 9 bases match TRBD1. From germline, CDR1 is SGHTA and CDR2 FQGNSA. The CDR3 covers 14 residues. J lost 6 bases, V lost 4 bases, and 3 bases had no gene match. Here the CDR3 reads CASSSRTGDEKLFF. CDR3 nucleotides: TGTGCCAGCAGCTCTAGGACAGGGGATGAAAAACTGTTTTTT.

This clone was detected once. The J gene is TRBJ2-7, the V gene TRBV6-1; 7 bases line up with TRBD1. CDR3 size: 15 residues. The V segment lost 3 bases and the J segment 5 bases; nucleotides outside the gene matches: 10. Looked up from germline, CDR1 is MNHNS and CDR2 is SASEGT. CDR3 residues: CASSETATGRDEQYF. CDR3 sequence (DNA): TGTGCCAGCAGTGAGACCGCGACAGGGAGAGACGAGCAGTACTTC.

For the CDR3, the DNA is TGCAGCGCTGACGCAACCGGGACAGGGCAGTTCTTC. Protein sequence: CSADATGTGQFF. V usage is TRBV29-1 and J usage is TRBJ2-1; 8 nucleotides agree with TRBD1. Losses at the gene ends were 7 bases for V and 12 bases for J; bases not matched to a gene: 11. The CDR3 is 12 amino acids. The germline V gene encodes CDR1 SQVTM and CDR2 ANQGSEA.

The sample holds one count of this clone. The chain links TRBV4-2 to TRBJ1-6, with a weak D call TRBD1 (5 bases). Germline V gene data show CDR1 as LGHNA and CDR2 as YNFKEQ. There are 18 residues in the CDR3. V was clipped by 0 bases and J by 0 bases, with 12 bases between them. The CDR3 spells CASSQDRQGSSYNSPLHF. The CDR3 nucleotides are TGTGCCAGCAGCCAAGACAGGCAGGGAAGCTCCTATAATTCACCCCTCCACTTT.

This chain's CDR3 is CASSVGRLAGGPQETQYF. In DNA, the CDR3 is TGTGCCAGCAGCGTAGGAAGGTTAGCGGGGGGCCCCCAAGAGACCCAGTACTTC. V gene TRBV9 combines with J gene TRBJ2-5; 10 nucleotides align to TRBD2. The CDR3 loop spans 18 amino acids. Germline-derived CDR1 and CDR2 are SGDLS and YYNGEE. The V gene end was trimmed by 0 bases and the J gene end by 1 base; junction bases not matched to a gene: 9.

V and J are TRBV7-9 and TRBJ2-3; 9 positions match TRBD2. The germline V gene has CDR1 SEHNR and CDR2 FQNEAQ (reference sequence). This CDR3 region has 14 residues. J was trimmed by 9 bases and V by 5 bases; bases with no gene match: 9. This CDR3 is CASSPGLAPATQYF. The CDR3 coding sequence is TGTGCCAGCAGCCCCGGACTAGCGCCCGCCACGCAGTATTTT.

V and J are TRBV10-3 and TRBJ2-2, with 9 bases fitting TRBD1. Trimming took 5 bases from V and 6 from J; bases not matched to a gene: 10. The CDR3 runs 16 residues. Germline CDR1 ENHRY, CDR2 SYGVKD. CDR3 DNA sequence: TGTGCCATCAGTTCATGGGACAGGGAAGACGCCGGGGAGCTGTTTTTT. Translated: CAISSWDREDAGELFF.

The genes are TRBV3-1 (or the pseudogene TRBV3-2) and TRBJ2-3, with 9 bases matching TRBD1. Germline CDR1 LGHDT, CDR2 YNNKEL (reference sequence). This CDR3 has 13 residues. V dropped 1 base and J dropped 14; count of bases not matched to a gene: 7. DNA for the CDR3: TGTGCCAGCAGCCAAGGAGGACAGGGGTGGGGGTATTTT. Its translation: CASSQGGQGWGYF.

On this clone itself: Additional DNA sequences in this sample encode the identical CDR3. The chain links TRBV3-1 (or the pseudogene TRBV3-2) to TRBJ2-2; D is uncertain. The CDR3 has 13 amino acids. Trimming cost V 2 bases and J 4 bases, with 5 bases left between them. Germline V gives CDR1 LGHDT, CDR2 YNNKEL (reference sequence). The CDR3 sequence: CASSQTGTGELFF. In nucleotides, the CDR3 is TGTGCCAGCAGCCAAACGGGCACCGGGGAGCTGTTTTTT.

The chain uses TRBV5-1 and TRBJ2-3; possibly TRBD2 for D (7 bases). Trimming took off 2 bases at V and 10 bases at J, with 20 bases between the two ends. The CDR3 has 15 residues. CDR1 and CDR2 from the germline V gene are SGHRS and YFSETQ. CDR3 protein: CASSFRAGALLPQYF. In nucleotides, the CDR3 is TGCGCCAGCAGCTTCAGGGCGGGGGCCCTCCTGCCGCAGTATTTT.

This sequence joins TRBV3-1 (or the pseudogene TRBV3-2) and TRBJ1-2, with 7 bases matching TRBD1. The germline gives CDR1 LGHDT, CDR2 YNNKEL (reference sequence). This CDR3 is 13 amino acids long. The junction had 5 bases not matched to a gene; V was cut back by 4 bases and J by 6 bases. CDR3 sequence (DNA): TGTGCCAGCAGCCGGACCGGGACAGATGGCTACACCTTC. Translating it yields CASSRTGTDGYTF.

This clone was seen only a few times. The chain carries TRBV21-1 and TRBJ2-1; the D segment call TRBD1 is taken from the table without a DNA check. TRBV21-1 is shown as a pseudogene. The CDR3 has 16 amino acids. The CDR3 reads CASSTRSGTGNNEQFF. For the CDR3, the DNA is TGTGCCAGCAGCACACGATCCGGGACAGGGAACAATGAGCAGTTCTTC.

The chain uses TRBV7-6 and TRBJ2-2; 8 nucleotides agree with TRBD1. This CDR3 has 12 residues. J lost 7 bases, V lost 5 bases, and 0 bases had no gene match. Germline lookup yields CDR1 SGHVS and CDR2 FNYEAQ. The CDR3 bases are TGTGCCAGCAGCGACAGGGGCGGGGAGCTGTTTTTT. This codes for CASSDRGGELFF.

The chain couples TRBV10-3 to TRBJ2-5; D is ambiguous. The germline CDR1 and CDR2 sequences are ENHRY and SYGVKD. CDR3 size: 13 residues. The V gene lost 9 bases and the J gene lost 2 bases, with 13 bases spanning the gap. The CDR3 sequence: CAISRQPQETQYF. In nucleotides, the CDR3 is TGTGCCATATCGCGGCAGCCTCAAGAGACCCAGTACTTC.

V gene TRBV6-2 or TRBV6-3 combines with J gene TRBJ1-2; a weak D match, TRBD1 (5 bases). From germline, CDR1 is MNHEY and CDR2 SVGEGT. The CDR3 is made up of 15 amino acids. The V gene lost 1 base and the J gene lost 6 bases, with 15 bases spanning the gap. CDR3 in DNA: TGTGCCAGCAGTTACTGGGGGAGGGTCTCGGATGGCTACACCTTC. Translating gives CASSYWGRVSDGYTF.

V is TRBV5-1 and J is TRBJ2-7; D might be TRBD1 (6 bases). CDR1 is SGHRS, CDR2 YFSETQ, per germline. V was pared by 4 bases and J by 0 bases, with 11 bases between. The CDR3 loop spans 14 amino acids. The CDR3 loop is CASSEGHSSYEQYF. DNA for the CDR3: TGCGCCAGCAGCGAGGGACACAGCTCCTACGAGCAGTACTTC.